This T cell receptor beta chain was identified during a study of OX40 agonist ivuxolimab in advanced cancers. Study context: Three dose-escalation patients had partial responses: one with hepatocellular carcinoma and two with cutaneous melanoma.

On this clone: Antigen specificity is unknown.

Study-level results: Which antigen the expanded peripheral T cells recognized is unknown.

Per the germline V gene, CDR1 is LNHNV and CDR2 is YYDKDF (reference sequence). The germline V and J ends were trimmed by 0 bases and 5 bases, with 7 bases remaining between them. The CDR3 loop spans 13 amino acids. The assay was immunoSEQ multiplex PCR, and TCRdb's table has in-frame clones only and misses some. The table has fewer than 20,000 clones, about 77% seen once. The sequences come from CD4+ or CD8+ T cells sorted from blood, collected in a trial of the OX40 agonist ivuxolimab. The chain has TRBV15 and TRBJ1-2; TRBD1 is a possible D gene (5 bases). The origin of this receptor is an adult with an advanced solid tumor such as melanoma, head and neck, liver or kidney cancer. CDR3 in DNA: TGTGCCACCAGCAGAGATGAGGGGTATGGCTACACCTTC. This sequence encodes CATSRDEGYGYTF.